The T cell receptor (beta chain) under discussion was sequenced for a study of Graves' ophthalmopathy and Graves' hyperthyroidism. The authors amplified TCR beta CDR3 regions from RNA transcripts. Investigators did first-round RT-PCR with HTBI primers, then second-round multiplex PCR. In TCRdb, the multiplex PCR reads were re-called with MiXCR into one record per CDR3 protein. Among 170,000 or so distinct CDR3 sequences listed, 30% to 45% were seen once. Points from the study as a whole: Discrimination between ophthalmopathy and stable hyperthyroidism by a 13-signature model showed approximately 89% sensitivity and over 70% specificity.

This clonotype was counted at least ten times. The target antigen is unknown. There are 13 residues in the CDR3. V was shortened by 10 bases and J by 8 bases, with 20 bases between the two germline ends. Input material: peripheral blood. The J gene is TRBJ1-1, the V gene TRBV12-3 or TRBV12-4; D perhaps matches TRBD1 (5 bases). This sequence was found in a woman aged 35 to 49 with Graves' ophthalmopathy. The CDR3 sequence: CATPGGLLGEAFF. As DNA, the CDR3 is TGTGCCACCCCGGGGGGACTCTTGGGGGAAGCTTTCTTT.